The present entry profiles one T cell receptor beta chain with its context. Its antigen is still unknown. The use of a sample-barcoded 5' primer and a J-beta primer mix characterized a second PCR of about 7 to 12 cycles. TCRdb itself ran the 5' RACE reads through MiXCR, one entry per CDR3 protein. The top ten hold roughly 3.7% of the sample, which has about 1.5 million distinct CDR3 sequences, 42% seen once. Every donor contributed roughly 10 milliliters of peripheral blood by blood draw. This sample is part of a study of blood T cells in healthy people across ages. General observations from the study: Versus aged donors, long-lived donors had higher diversity and more naive CD4+ cells.

The CDR3 sequence is 16 residues long. V trimming: 5 bases; J trimming: 1 base; junction bases outside the gene matches: 7. This TCR derives from a young woman in good health. The source material was blood. V gene TRBV12-3 or TRBV12-4 combines with J gene TRBJ2-1; 8 nucleotides match TRBD1. This chain's CDR3 is CASSRRDRPSYNEQFF. For the CDR3, the DNA is TGTGCCAGCAGTCGTCGGGACAGGCCATCCTACAATGAGCAGTTCTTC.